This TCR beta chain appears in the sequencing data of a study of cytomegalovirus exposure and HLA in healthy donors. Study-level findings and limits: What was likely a sequencing artifact was a cluster of highly shared sequence variants.

The CDR3 is 18 amino acids. On this clone itself: Its specificity is unknown.

PCR used 60 Vbeta primers and 13 Jbeta primers. Sequencing was performed with immunoSEQ multiplex PCR; in TCRdb, only in-frame clones are kept and a portion is missing. Of approximately 220,000 clones listed, roughly four fifths are singletons. The clonotype was recovered from a girl aged 2 to 10 in good health and CMV-seronegative. Sequencing was done on a sample of PBMCs. The chain joins TRBV12-2 to TRBJ2-1; the D call in the table, TRBD2, was not verified against the DNA. TRBV12-2 is shown as a pseudogene. The chain's CDR3 is CASRFALAGGWSYNEQFF. In DNA, the CDR3 is TGTGCAAGTCGCTTTGCACTAGCGGGAGGTTGGTCCTACAATGAGCAGTTCTTC.